The clone carrying this TCR beta chain was detected a few times. The antigen is undetermined. This sample stems from a study of T cells after yellow fever vaccination. Study observations and caveats: The CD4 compartment and the CD8 compartment contained a small share of clonotypes in common. The bulk population could contribute abundant contaminating clonotypes to FACS-sorted repertoires. A large majority of primary-vaccination clones showed up again after the booster (roughly 96% CD4, around 85% CD8).

5'RACE template switching produced TCR cDNA carrying a universal primer site and UMIs. TCRdb re-called the 5' RACE reads through MiXCR, storing one row per CDR3 protein. This sample has hundreds of thousands of distinct CDR3 sequences, with around 13% found just once. This CDR3 region has 14 residues. Germline values: CDR1 MNHNY, CDR2 SVGAGI (reference sequence). V lost 10 bases to trimming and J lost 2 bases; unmatched junction nucleotides: 6. The material was CD4+ T cells sorted from PBMCs, obtained 15 days after the yellow fever booster vaccination. This sequence originates from a man between 18 and 29 years old who received the YFV17D yellow fever vaccine. This chain uses TRBV6-6 with TRBJ1-5; 9 bases agree with TRBD1. The CDR3 is CATKGQGRNQPQHF. For the CDR3, the DNA is TGTGCCACGAAGGGACAGGGCCGCAATCAGCCCCAGCATTTT.